This TCR beta chain was observed in a study of identical twins (dated by TCRdb to 2016 to 2018). About the full investigation: The study deep-sequenced TCR alpha and beta repertoires from monozygotic twins, unrelated adults of various ages and cord blood to test whether fetal clonotypes persist. To rule out contamination, the twin experiments were replicated at different times with different library preparation protocols.

Broader findings and caveats from the paper: Conclusions relied on cross-sectional statistical analysis, since the same donors could not be followed over many years. Fewer insertions were carried by abundant cord blood beta clonotypes; a weaker similar trend was observed in young adult naive repertoires, while no such trend was observed in memory repertoires. Recombination models systematically underestimated out-of-frame TCR alpha sharing in monozygotic twins but agreed with sharing between unrelated individuals. Excess twin sharing in beta out-of-frame sequences was weaker because fewer shared sequences lowered the signal-to-noise ratio. Invariant T cells such as MAIT and iNKT could partly confound zero-insertion analyses, though diverse VJ usage argued against this for most clonotypes. Out-of-frame TCR alpha sequences shared between twins showed an excess of low generation-probability sequences compared with coincidental sharing between unrelated individuals.

The library was produced with 5' RACE. TCRdb lists the instrument as Illumina HiSeq 2000. A universal primer binding site was introduced by template switching, and a unique molecular identifier was present in the final cDNA, enabling accurate counting of TCR cDNA molecules. First-strand cDNA for TCR alpha and beta chains was synthesized from specific primers in the conserved constant-segment region. To control for contamination, each cDNA library was double barcoded with a SMART-Mk sample barcode plus Illumina barcodes. Two successive PCR steps introduced TruSeq adapter sequences along with Illumina sample barcodes. Sequencing of the TCR alpha and beta cDNA libraries was done on the Illumina HiSeq platform using custom primers. The source study handled its data this way. MiGEC was used to process raw reads and extract unique molecular identifiers, and MiXCR was used to find CDR3 positions. For each individual, recombination models were inferred using an EM algorithm with the repgenHMM and IGoR tools. Shared clonotypes were analyzed with the tcR package in R, and sharing was normalized by the product of cloneset sizes. Out-of-frame nonproductive sequences were analyzed to study raw recombination free of thymic and clonal selection effects. TCRdb redid the processing of the public reads, applying fastp at Q25 and MiXCR, and retained in-frame beta chains. Rows are combined by CDR3 protein, so each entry shows the most common genes and DNA. TCRdb assigned the V and J calls; the authors' analysis was not used. This sample is represented by roughly 720,000 distinct CDR3 sequences; about 18% of them were singletons. The ten largest clones take up about 12% of the sample.

This clonotype was observed once. What this receptor recognizes is not known. Base qualities are not provided; no much larger clone lies one nucleotide away. One read alone provides weak support. All donors were healthy Caucasians. Three pairs of female monozygotic twins, all aged roughly 18 to 30 years, made up the twin cohort. Peripheral blood mononuclear cells were the source from which RNA for the TCR libraries was isolated. Unmatched junction bases come to 7, with V trimmed by 0 bases and J by 9 bases. The CDR3, cysteine through phenylalanine, is 14 amino acids long. The retained sequence is limited to the CDR3, 42 bases, with the frame set at the first base. CDR1 and CDR2, per the germline V gene, are SQVTM and ANQGSEA. The sample also formed part of further work on T cells expressing NK-cell markers. As described in the second report: TCR beta-chain repertoires were profiled in sorted CD3+CD56+NKG2C+, CD3+CD56+NKG2C- and CD3+CD56-NKG2C+ T-cell subsets from roughly eight donors. Of the eight sequenced donors, seven were found to be HCMV-seropositive and one was found to be HCMV-seronegative. In several experiments an anti-gammadeltaTCR antibody was added to restrict sorting to alphabetaTCR-expressing T cells. In roughly six donors, the dominant CD3+CD56+NKG2C+ clonotypes were among the top 10 CD8+ clonotypes and accounted for 1.0-7.0% of CD8+ T cells. Those dominant clonotypes were again the most abundant among CD3+CD56-NKG2C+ cells in four donors, at about 28.3-60.1%. Whether the expanded NKG2C-expressing T cell clones were specific for HCMV antigens remained unclear. The study sequenced eight donors, all healthy volunteers chosen at random: three men and five women. A commercial ELISA kit detecting HCMV-specific IgG in serum was used to determine HCMV serostatus. For six donors, bulk peripheral blood T-cell repertoires were additionally sequenced from unsorted PBMC. Reads were demultiplexed and grouped by UMI with MIGEC, and clonotypes were assembled and quantified with MiTCR. Only TCR cDNA sequences supported by at least two reads were kept to exclude erroneous sequences. The tcR package was used for downstream repertoire analysis, and clonotypes were matched across fractions by CDR3 nucleotide sequence plus V segment. VDJmatch was used to annotate antigen specificity against VDJdb, with one amino acid substitution in CDR3 permitted.

The receptor chain draws on TRBV29-1 and TRBJ1-2; TRBD1 lines up with 10 middle nucleotides. Input material: PBMCs. This TCR derives from a woman under 30 in good health. The CDR3 protein is CSVEDWGQGTSYTF. The nucleotide sequence is given as TGCAGCGTTGAAGATTGGGGACAGGGGACGAGCTACACCTTC. With the rest looked up from the reference TRBV29-1 and TRBJ1-2 genes rather than sequenced, the full variable domain is SAVISQKPSRDICQRGTSLTIQCQVDSQVTMMFWYRQQPGQSLTLIATANQGSEATYESGFVIDKFPISRPNLTFSTLTVSNMSPEDSSIYLCSVEDWGQGTSYTFGSGTRLTVV.